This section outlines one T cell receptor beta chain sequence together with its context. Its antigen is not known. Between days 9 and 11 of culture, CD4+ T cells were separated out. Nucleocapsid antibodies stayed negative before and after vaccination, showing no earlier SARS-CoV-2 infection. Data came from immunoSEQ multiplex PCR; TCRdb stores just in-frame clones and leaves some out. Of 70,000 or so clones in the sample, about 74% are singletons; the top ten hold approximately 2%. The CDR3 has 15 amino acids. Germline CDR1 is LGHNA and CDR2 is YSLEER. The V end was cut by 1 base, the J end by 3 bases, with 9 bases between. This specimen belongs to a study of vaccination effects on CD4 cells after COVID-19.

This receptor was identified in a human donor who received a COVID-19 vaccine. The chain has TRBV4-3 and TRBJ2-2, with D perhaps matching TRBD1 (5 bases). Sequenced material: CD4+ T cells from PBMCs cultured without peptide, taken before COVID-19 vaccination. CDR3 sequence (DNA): TGCGCCAGCAGCCAAGGGGGCCCCTACACCGGGGAGCTGTTTTTT. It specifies CASSQGGPYTGELFF.